A selection of T cell receptor beta chains follows, all from one sample in a study of CD8 T cells in ankylosing spondylitis. TCRdb reanalysed the 5' RACE reads using MiXCR and keeps one entry per CDR3 protein. The sample carries 150,000 to 200,000 distinct CDR3 sequences, about 20% recorded once. Source material: blood, either unsorted or a sorted T cell fraction (not recorded which). The receptors derive from a male donor under 35 with ankylosing spondylitis or in good health (not recorded which). Both conserved end residues are part of each CDR3. D genes are given only for firm matches. Clone sizes are given selectively: once, few, many, or a class where the clone is expanded.

clone_size: few; d_call: NA; v_call: TRBV18; j_call: TRBJ1-2; cdr3_nt: TGTGCCAGCTCACCACCCGAGAAGTCCTATGGCTACACCTTC; cdr3_aa: CASSPPEKSYGYTF
clone_size: many; d_call: TRBD1; v_call: TRBV11-2; j_call: TRBJ2-3; cdr3_nt: TGTGCCAGCAGCCCCAACGGAGGACAGGGGGCAGATACGCAGTATTTT; cdr3_aa: CASSPNGGQGADTQYF
clone_size: NA; d_call: NA; v_call: TRBV29-1; j_call: TRBJ2-1; cdr3_nt: TGCAGCGTTGGGGCCTCACCAGTGCAGTTCTTC; cdr3_aa: CSVGASPVQFF
clone_size: few; d_call: NA; v_call: TRBV4-3; j_call: TRBJ2-1; cdr3_nt: TGCGCCAGCAGCCAAGATAGGGGCGAGCAGTTCTTC; cdr3_aa: CASSQDRGEQFF
clone_size: NA; d_call: NA; v_call: TRBV7-3; j_call: TRBJ2-1; cdr3_nt: TGTGCCAGCAGCTTACCCGATTACAATGAGCAGTTCTTC; cdr3_aa: CASSLPDYNEQFF
clone_size: NA; d_call: TRBD2; v_call: TRBV4-3; j_call: TRBJ2-1; cdr3_nt: TGCGCCAGCAGCCAGACCTTGGGACTAGCGGTTCCGCCCTACAATGAGCAGTTCTTC; cdr3_aa: CASSQTLGLAVPPYNEQFF
clone_size: many; d_call: TRBD1; v_call: TRBV7-2; j_call: TRBJ2-1; cdr3_nt: TGTGCCAGCAGCCCCGACAGGGGGTCCAACAATGAGCAGTTCTTC; cdr3_aa: CASSPDRGSNNEQFF
clone_size: many; d_call: NA; v_call: TRBV27; j_call: TRBJ2-1; cdr3_nt: TGTGCCAGCAGTTTAAAATGGCACCAAAATGAGCAGTTCTTC; cdr3_aa: CASSLKWHQNEQFF
clone_size: many; d_call: NA; v_call: TRBV5-1; j_call: TRBJ2-1; cdr3_nt: TGCGCCAGCAGCTTGGTTTTGGGGCGGACTAAGCAGTTCTTC; cdr3_aa: CASSLVLGRTKQFF
clone_size: many; d_call: NA; v_call: TRBV4-1; j_call: TRBJ1-2; cdr3_nt: TGCGCCAGCAGCCAAGTTAATCCCGTGCCGGGTTCCCAGTACTATGGCTACACCTTC; cdr3_aa: CASSQVNPVPGSQYYGYTF
clone_size: many; d_call: TRBD2; v_call: TRBV12-3/TRBV12-4; j_call: TRBJ2-1; cdr3_nt: TGTGCCAGCAGCCAAACTAGCGGGGGCTACAATGAGCAGTTCTTC; cdr3_aa: CASSQTSGGYNEQFF
clone_size: NA; d_call: TRBD2; v_call: TRBV7-8; j_call: TRBJ2-7; cdr3_nt: TGTGCCAGCAGCCCGGGACTAGCGGGAGGAGAGCAGTACTTC; cdr3_aa: CASSPGLAGGEQYF
clone_size: many; d_call: NA; v_call: TRBV20-1; j_call: TRBJ2-2; cdr3_nt: TGCAGTGCTACCGGGACGGAGACCACCGGGGAGCTGTTTTTT; cdr3_aa: CSATGTETTGELFF
clone_size: many; d_call: TRBD2; v_call: TRBV20-1; j_call: TRBJ2-7; cdr3_nt: TGCAGTGCTAGTCCTAGCGGGGGCTCCTACGAGCAGTACTTC; cdr3_aa: CSASPSGGSYEQYF
clone_size: many; d_call: TRBD1; v_call: TRBV4-3; j_call: TRBJ2-1; cdr3_nt: TGCGCCAGCAGCCGAGCCAACAGGGGGGTCGACAATGAGCAGTTCTTC; cdr3_aa: CASSRANRGVDNEQFF
clone_size: many; d_call: NA; v_call: TRBV11-1; j_call: TRBJ2-1; cdr3_nt: TGTGCCATCAGCTTGGAAGAGACAGTCTACAATGAGCAGTTCTTC; cdr3_aa: CAISLEETVYNEQFF
clone_size: many; d_call: NA; v_call: TRBV7-7; j_call: TRBJ2-1; cdr3_nt: TGTGCCAGCAGCTTAGGGGCGGGGTCCTACAATGAGCAGTTCTTC; cdr3_aa: CASSLGAGSYNEQFF
clone_size: NA; d_call: NA; v_call: TRBV27; j_call: TRBJ1-2; cdr3_nt: TGTGCCAGCACCAATATTCTGGGGGGCGGAGGCTACACCTTC; cdr3_aa: CASTNILGGGGYTF
clone_size: NA; d_call: TRBD1; v_call: TRBV4-3; j_call: TRBJ2-1; cdr3_nt: TGCGCCAGCAGCCAAGACTTCGCCGGACAGGTTTACAATGAGCAGTTCTTC; cdr3_aa: CASSQDFAGQVYNEQFF
clone_size: many; d_call: TRBD2; v_call: TRBV20-1; j_call: TRBJ2-5; cdr3_nt: TGCAGTGCGGCTAGCGGGAGGGGGGGGACCCAGTACTTC; cdr3_aa: CSAASGRGGTQYF
clone_size: many; d_call: NA; v_call: TRBV10-3; j_call: TRBJ2-2; cdr3_nt: TGTGCCATCCCAGTAGGAGGGAAGGGGAACACCGGGGAGCTGTTTTTT; cdr3_aa: CAIPVGGKGNTGELFF
clone_size: many; d_call: NA; v_call: TRBV20-1; j_call: TRBJ2-1; cdr3_nt: TGCAGTGCTCCCGCCGGGAGTTCCTACAATGAGCAGTTCTTC; cdr3_aa: CSAPAGSSYNEQFF
clone_size: few; d_call: TRBD1; v_call: TRBV20-1; j_call: TRBJ1-5; cdr3_nt: TGCAGTGCTCCTACTGGACAGGCCGGGGATCAGCCCCAGCATTTT; cdr3_aa: CSAPTGQAGDQPQHF
clone_size: NA; d_call: TRBD2; v_call: TRBV12-3/TRBV12-4; j_call: TRBJ2-3; cdr3_nt: TGTGCCAGCAGTACATATAGCGGGAGCACAGATACGCAGTATTTT; cdr3_aa: CASSTYSGSTDTQYF
clone_size: NA; d_call: TRBD2; v_call: TRBV27; j_call: TRBJ2-1; cdr3_nt: TGTGCCAGCACCCCCGCACTAGCGGGAGTCGGTGAGCAGTTCTTC; cdr3_aa: CASTPALAGVGEQFF
clone_size: many; d_call: NA; v_call: TRBV12-3/TRBV12-4; j_call: TRBJ2-3; cdr3_nt: TGTGCCAGCAGTCCCCAGGCGGGCAGCACAGATACGCAGTATTTT; cdr3_aa: CASSPQAGSTDTQYF
clone_size: NA; d_call: TRBD1; v_call: TRBV7-9; j_call: TRBJ2-5; cdr3_nt: TGTGCCAGCAGCTCAAACCCAGGGGGCAGGGGAGAGACCCAGTACTTC; cdr3_aa: CASSSNPGGRGETQYF
clone_size: NA; d_call: NA; v_call: TRBV27; j_call: TRBJ2-4; cdr3_nt: TGTGCCAGCAGTCCCCGGAGGTCAGAAAACATTCAGTACTTC; cdr3_aa: CASSPRRSENIQYF
clone_size: many; d_call: NA; v_call: TRBV7-2; j_call: TRBJ2-7; cdr3_nt: TGTGCCAGCAGCACCCCGGACGGCTACGAGCAGTACTTC; cdr3_aa: CASSTPDGYEQYF
clone_size: many; d_call: NA; v_call: TRBV29-1; j_call: TRBJ1-1; cdr3_nt: TGCAGCGTCCTGAACACTGAAGCTTTCTTT; cdr3_aa: CSVLNTEAFF
clone_size: NA; d_call: TRBD1; v_call: TRBV7-2; j_call: TRBJ2-7; cdr3_nt: TGTGCCAGCAGCTTAGGGGGGACAGTCAACGAGCAGTACTTC; cdr3_aa: CASSLGGTVNEQYF
clone_size: many; d_call: TRBD1; v_call: TRBV12-3/TRBV12-4; j_call: TRBJ2-3; cdr3_nt: TGTGCCAGCACCGAGGGGGGGACAGGGGTTAATACGCAGTATTTT; cdr3_aa: CASTEGGTGVNTQYF
clone_size: NA; d_call: NA; v_call: TRBV12-3/TRBV12-4; j_call: TRBJ2-5; cdr3_nt: TGTGCCAGCAGTTTCCCCAGGGTAACTACTTACCAAGAGACCCAGTACTTC; cdr3_aa: CASSFPRVTTYQETQYF
clone_size: NA; d_call: NA; v_call: TRBV7-9; j_call: TRBJ2-2; cdr3_nt: TGTGCCAGCAGCTCCCCATTCGGCGCTGGGACCGGGGAGCTGTTTTTT; cdr3_aa: CASSSPFGAGTGELFF
clone_size: NA; d_call: TRBD2; v_call: TRBV7-2; j_call: TRBJ2-1; cdr3_nt: TGTGCCAGCAGCGTCGGGACTAGTAGTTTCAATGAGCAGTTCTTC; cdr3_aa: CASSVGTSSFNEQFF
clone_size: many; d_call: NA; v_call: TRBV27; j_call: TRBJ2-5; cdr3_nt: TGTGCCAGCAGTTTTTCGTACCAAGAGACCCAGTACTTC; cdr3_aa: CASSFSYQETQYF
clone_size: many; d_call: NA; v_call: TRBV11-2; j_call: TRBJ2-5; cdr3_nt: TGTGCCAGCAGCTTAATGTACCAAGAGACCCAGTACTTC; cdr3_aa: CASSLMYQETQYF
clone_size: NA; d_call: TRBD1; v_call: TRBV20-1; j_call: TRBJ2-5; cdr3_nt: TGCAGTGCCCAAATTGGACAGGGGAAAGTGACCCAGTACTTC; cdr3_aa: CSAQIGQGKVTQYF
clone_size: few; d_call: NA; v_call: TRBV7-9; j_call: TRBJ1-1; cdr3_nt: TGTGCCAGCAGCCCCTGGAGAGGAGAGAACACTGAAGCTTTCTTT; cdr3_aa: CASSPWRGENTEAFF
clone_size: few; d_call: NA; v_call: TRBV20-1; j_call: TRBJ2-3; cdr3_nt: TGCAGTGCCCGGAAGACAGATACGCAGTATTTT; cdr3_aa: CSARKTDTQYF
clone_size: NA; d_call: TRBD2; v_call: TRBV29-1; j_call: TRBJ2-5; cdr3_nt: TGCAGCTCCAAAGGGCTAGCGGGAGTTGAGACCCAGTACTTC; cdr3_aa: CSSKGLAGVETQYF
clone_size: many; d_call: NA; v_call: TRBV12-3/TRBV12-4; j_call: TRBJ2-1; cdr3_nt: TGTGCCAGCAGTTTAGCGGGTAGCGGAGTATCCTACAATGAGCAGTTCTTC; cdr3_aa: CASSLAGSGVSYNEQFF
clone_size: many; d_call: TRBD1; v_call: TRBV11-2; j_call: TRBJ2-5; cdr3_nt: TGTGCCAGCAGCTACAGGGGAGAGACCCAGTACTTC; cdr3_aa: CASSYRGETQYF
clone_size: NA; d_call: TRBD2; v_call: TRBV20-1; j_call: TRBJ2-3; cdr3_nt: TGCAGTGCTAGAGTAACGGGAGGGCCGAAAGATACGCAGTATTTT; cdr3_aa: CSARVTGGPKDTQYF
clone_size: once; d_call: TRBD2; v_call: TRBV29-1; j_call: TRBJ2-3; cdr3_nt: TGCAGCGTTGAAGAGTCTAGCGGGAGGGCCCCAGATACGCAGTATTTT; cdr3_aa: CSVEESSGRAPDTQYF
clone_size: NA; d_call: NA; v_call: TRBV3-1; j_call: TRBJ2-2; cdr3_nt: TGTGCCAGCAAGCCGCAACCGAACACCGGGGAGCTGTTTTTT; cdr3_aa: CASKPQPNTGELFF
clone_size: many; d_call: TRBD2; v_call: TRBV7-2; j_call: TRBJ2-1; cdr3_nt: TGTGCCAGCAGCTTAGGGGGACTAGCGGGAAGGCTCTCCTACAATGAGCAGTTCTTC; cdr3_aa: CASSLGGLAGRLSYNEQFF
clone_size: few; d_call: TRBD2; v_call: TRBV5-1; j_call: TRBJ2-1; cdr3_nt: TGCGCCAGCAGCCCGACTAGCGGGTGGGGAAATGAGCAGTTCTTC; cdr3_aa: CASSPTSGWGNEQFF
clone_size: many; d_call: NA; v_call: TRBV7-3; j_call: TRBJ2-5; cdr3_nt: TGTGCCAGCAGCCCCGCACGTCGCGGGACCCAGTACTTC; cdr3_aa: CASSPARRGTQYF
clone_size: NA; d_call: NA; v_call: TRBV29-1; j_call: TRBJ2-1; cdr3_nt: TGCAGCGTTGAAGCCGAAGGGACACCCTTCAATGAGCAGTTCTTC; cdr3_aa: CSVEAEGTPFNEQFF
clone_size: many; d_call: TRBD1; v_call: TRBV14; j_call: TRBJ2-3; cdr3_nt: TGTGCCAGCCGCGCCGACAGGGCCATCACAGATACGCAGTATTTT; cdr3_aa: CASRADRAITDTQYF